This T cell receptor (beta chain) derives from a study of T cell repertoires in cytomegalovirus infection. Study overall: In the study, CMV epitopes included recently identified HLA-C-restricted and well-studied HLA-B-restricted ones. Shared public TCR beta signatures pointed to both CMV infection and a matching HLA type.

Overall study results and limits: Within the response measured ex vivo, HLA-C-restricted CMV-specific TCR beta clonotypes were dominant. People with CMV and the relevant HLA were identified by cumulative public TCR beta family frequency.

Regarding this clonotype: Its antigen is as yet unknown.

TCRdb used MiXCR to reprocess the reads, holding one entry per CDR3 protein. The table records 200,000 to 250,000 distinct CDR3 sequences, roughly two fifths of them present only once. The sequences come from CD8+ T cells from cultured PBMCs, collected from culture after CMV antigen stimulation. The receptor's source is a human donor in good health (CMV status not recorded). Some clones in this sample may be carry-over from other donors' samples.

The CDR3 here is CASSQDKSVPYNEQFF. DNA of the CDR3: TGTGCCAGCAGCCAAGATAAAAGCGTCCCTTACAATGAGCAGTTCTTC. This chain connects TRBV3-1 to TRBJ2-1; D is undetermined. V gave up 0 bases and J gave up 4 bases, with 13 bases separating them. Looked up from germline, CDR1 is LGHDT and CDR2 is YNNKEL (reference sequence). The CDR3 covers 16 residues.